This T cell receptor beta chain was retrieved from a study of T-cell memory formation after mild COVID-19. Whole-study results and caveats: CD4+ contracting clones were mainly CM and EM; CD8+ ones, EMRA. Later expanders leaned CD4+, whereas clones that contracted between day 15 and 85 were balanced CD4/CD8. Clonal second-wave expansions that peaked on day 37 had unconfirmed SARS-CoV-2 specificity.

CDR3 length: 16 amino acids. Germline V gene sequence: CDR1 SGHVS, CDR2 FNYEAQ. The V and J ends lost 5 bases and 3 bases, in that order; junction bases with no gene match: 3. TCRdb re-analysed the 5' RACE reads in MiXCR, keeping a single row per CDR3 protein. The table includes 140,000 to 150,000 distinct CDR3 sequences, less than 25% detected once. With respect to this clonotype: Its antigen is still unknown.

The specimen sequenced was PBMCs or a T cell subset sorted from them (not recorded which). The chain employs TRBV7-6 and TRBJ2-1, with 14 bases lining up with TRBD2. The receptor comes from an adult woman who had mild COVID-19 (a few samples of this study predate the infection). Cell type and time point are not known. The CDR3 nucleotides are TGTGCCAGCAGCGCGGGACTAGCGGGGGACTACAATGAGCAGTTCTTC. This codes for CASSAGLAGDYNEQFF.